These T cell receptor beta chains were read from a single sample in a study of CD8+CD57+ T cells in acquired aplastic anemia. TCRdb analysed the reads with MiXCR anew, one entry per CDR3 protein. The sample lists around 200,000 distinct CDR3 sequences, about 60% occurring once. Input material: sorted CD4+, CD8+, or CD8+CD57+ T cells (not recorded which) from PBMCs. These receptors were collected from a human donor with aplastic anemia. Both conserved end residues are part of each CDR3. A D gene is named only where the DNA matches it firmly. Size tells how often a clone was seen (once, few, many) or the class of an expanded clone, and some rows leave it out.

d_gene: NA
j_gene: TRBJ2-1
v_gene: TRBV7-3
len: 16
abundance: once
CDR3nt: TGTGCCAGCAGCTTAGGTTCGGGACCCCACTACAATGAGCAGTTCTTC
CDR3aa: CASSLGSGPHYNEQFF

d_gene: NA
j_gene: TRBJ1-6
v_gene: TRBV7-2
len: 11
abundance: NA
CDR3nt: TGTGCCAGCAGCCGAGATTCACCCCTCCACTTT
CDR3aa: CASSRDSPLHF

d_gene: TRBD2
j_gene: TRBJ2-2
v_gene: TRBV10-2
len: 19
abundance: NA
CDR3nt: TGCGCCAGCAGTGAGTCGAAACTAGCGGGATTGGCGAACACCGGGGAGCTGTTTTTT
CDR3aa: CASSESKLAGLANTGELFF

d_gene: NA
j_gene: TRBJ1-6
v_gene: TRBV7-9
len: 16
abundance: NA
CDR3nt: TGTGCCAGCAGCGAGGGGTGGGGGGCAGGTAATTCACCCCTCCACTTT
CDR3aa: CASSEGWGAGNSPLHF

d_gene: NA
j_gene: TRBJ1-2
v_gene: TRBV19
len: 13
abundance: few
CDR3nt: TGTGCCAGTAGCCAAGGGCCAAACGGCGGCTACACCTTC
CDR3aa: CASSQGPNGGYTF

d_gene: NA
j_gene: TRBJ1-3
v_gene: TRBV11-2
len: 14
abundance: NA
CDR3nt: TGTGCCAGCAGCTTAGAAAAGGGCGGAAACACCATATATTTT
CDR3aa: CASSLEKGGNTIYF

d_gene: NA
j_gene: TRBJ2-7
v_gene: TRBV2
len: 11
abundance: many
CDR3nt: TGTGCCAGCAGTGAAATTACCGAGCAGTACTTC
CDR3aa: CASSEITEQYF

d_gene: TRBD1
j_gene: TRBJ2-5
v_gene: TRBV19
len: 15
abundance: NA
CDR3nt: TGTGCCAGTAGGCGGCGGACAGGGGAGTCGGAGACCCAGTACTTC
CDR3aa: CASRRRTGESETQYF

d_gene: NA
j_gene: TRBJ2-2
v_gene: TRBV7-9
len: 15
abundance: NA
CDR3nt: TGTGCCAGCAGCCTTACTGACATGAACACCGGGGAGCTGTTTTTT
CDR3aa: CASSLTDMNTGELFF

d_gene: TRBD2
j_gene: TRBJ2-3
v_gene: TRBV24-1
len: 14
abundance: NA
CDR3nt: TGTGCCACCAGTTTGCCGGGAGGCTTTGATACGCAGTATTTT
CDR3aa: CATSLPGGFDTQYF

d_gene: NA
j_gene: TRBJ1-5
v_gene: TRBV5-1
len: 14
abundance: once
CDR3nt: TGCGCCAGCAGCTTGGCCGCAGGGGACCAGCCCCAGCATTTT
CDR3aa: CASSLAAGDQPQHF

d_gene: TRBD1
j_gene: TRBJ2-7
v_gene: TRBV7-3
len: 16
abundance: NA
CDR3nt: TGTGCCAGCAGCTTAGCCGGGACAGAGCACTACGTGGAGCAGTACTTC
CDR3aa: CASSLAGTEHYVEQYF

d_gene: NA
j_gene: TRBJ1-6
v_gene: TRBV19
len: 13
abundance: NA
CDR3nt: TGTGCCAGTCTAAGGGGACTCAATTCACCCCTCCACTTT
CDR3aa: CASLRGLNSPLHF

d_gene: NA
j_gene: TRBJ1-6
v_gene: TRBV9
len: 15
abundance: NA
CDR3nt: TGTGCCAGCAGCGCCATGTCTCCGAGGGGATCACCCCTCCACTTT
CDR3aa: CASSAMSPRGSPLHF

d_gene: TRBD2
j_gene: TRBJ2-2
v_gene: TRBV2
len: 14
abundance: NA
CDR3nt: TGTGCCTGGGGGGAGCGGGGGCGCCCCGGGGAGCTGTTTTTT
CDR3aa: CAWGERGRPGELFF

d_gene: NA
j_gene: TRBJ1-5
v_gene: TRBV6-5
len: 12
abundance: NA
CDR3nt: TGTGCCAGCAGCTCGAACTGGGGGGTCCAGCATTTT
CDR3aa: CASSSNWGVQHF

d_gene: NA
j_gene: TRBJ2-3
v_gene: TRBV2
len: 16
abundance: NA
CDR3nt: TGTGCCAGCAGTCCGGTCCCGAGTTTAAGGACAGATACGCAGTATTTT
CDR3aa: CASSPVPSLRTDTQYF

d_gene: TRBD2
j_gene: TRBJ2-3
v_gene: TRBV12-3/TRBV12-4
len: 14
abundance: NA
CDR3nt: TGTGCCAGCAGTAGCGGGATAAGAACAGATACGCAGTATTTT
CDR3aa: CASSSGIRTDTQYF

d_gene: TRBD1
j_gene: TRBJ2-3
v_gene: TRBV12-3/TRBV12-4
len: 13
abundance: NA
CDR3nt: TGTGCCAGCAGTTTCGCGACAGGGCGTACGCAGTATTTT
CDR3aa: CASSFATGRTQYF

d_gene: NA
j_gene: TRBJ2-1
v_gene: TRBV20-1
len: 12
abundance: once
CDR3nt: TGCAGTGCTAGTCCCGAAGCCAATGAGCAGTTCTTC
CDR3aa: CSASPEANEQFF

d_gene: NA
j_gene: TRBJ1-5
v_gene: TRBV19
len: 12
abundance: NA
CDR3nt: TGTGCCAGTGGGCAGATAAATCAGCCCCAGCATTTT
CDR3aa: CASGQINQPQHF

d_gene: NA
j_gene: TRBJ2-2
v_gene: TRBV12-3/TRBV12-4
len: 12
abundance: NA
CDR3nt: TGTGCCAGCAGCCACGGAACCGGGGAGCTGTTTTTT
CDR3aa: CASSHGTGELFF

d_gene: NA
j_gene: TRBJ2-7
v_gene: TRBV7-9
len: 13
abundance: few
CDR3nt: TGTGCCAGCAGCACCCGACACGTTTACGAGCAGTACTTC
CDR3aa: CASSTRHVYEQYF

d_gene: TRBD2
j_gene: TRBJ2-3
v_gene: TRBV10-3
len: 14
abundance: NA
CDR3nt: TGTGCCAGCCGATTGAGCGGGGGGGCGGATACGCAGTATTTT
CDR3aa: CASRLSGGADTQYF

d_gene: NA
j_gene: TRBJ2-7
v_gene: TRBV30
len: 11
abundance: NA
CDR3nt: TGTGCCTGGAGTCAACGGAGGGAGCAGTACTTC
CDR3aa: CAWSQRREQYF

d_gene: TRBD1
j_gene: TRBJ1-3
v_gene: TRBV5-1
len: 16
abundance: many
CDR3nt: TGCGCCAGCAGCACCGGGACAGTTTTCTCTGGAAACACCATATATTTT
CDR3aa: CASSTGTVFSGNTIYF

d_gene: TRBD2
j_gene: TRBJ2-7
v_gene: TRBV20-1
len: 15
abundance: NA
CDR3nt: TGCAGTGCTAGAGTTTTCGGGAGGGTATCCTACGAGCAGTACTTC
CDR3aa: CSARVFGRVSYEQYF

d_gene: TRBD2
j_gene: TRBJ2-3
v_gene: TRBV5-1
len: 16
abundance: NA
CDR3nt: TGCGCCAGCAGCTCGGGACTAGCGGGAGATGCAGATACGCAGTATTTT
CDR3aa: CASSSGLAGDADTQYF

d_gene: NA
j_gene: TRBJ2-3
v_gene: TRBV4-3
len: 15
abundance: NA
CDR3nt: TGCGCCAGCAGTCCCGACAGGCTTCTCACAGATACGCAGTATTTT
CDR3aa: CASSPDRLLTDTQYF

d_gene: NA
j_gene: TRBJ1-2
v_gene: TRBV20-1
len: 13
abundance: NA
CDR3nt: TGCAGTGCTGGGGACAAGGGATACTATGGCTACACCTTC
CDR3aa: CSAGDKGYYGYTF

d_gene: NA
j_gene: TRBJ1-1
v_gene: TRBV24-1
len: 13
abundance: NA
CDR3nt: TGTGCCACCAGTGATTTGCTTTCAGGACGAGCTTTCTTT
CDR3aa: CATSDLLSGRAFF

d_gene: NA
j_gene: TRBJ1-6
v_gene: TRBV7-8
len: 15
abundance: NA
CDR3nt: TGTGCCAGCAGCCCGAGTTGGGGAGATAATTCACCCCTCCACTTT
CDR3aa: CASSPSWGDNSPLHF

d_gene: NA
j_gene: TRBJ2-1
v_gene: TRBV2
len: 12
abundance: NA
CDR3nt: TGTGCCAGCAGTGAAGCCTGGAATGAGCAGTTCTTC
CDR3aa: CASSEAWNEQFF

d_gene: NA
j_gene: TRBJ2-3
v_gene: TRBV7-9
len: 16
abundance: NA
CDR3nt: TGCGCCGGCACTTGGGGGGGGCTTTGGGGCACAGATACGCAGTATTTT
CDR3aa: CAGTWGGLWGTDTQYF

d_gene: NA
j_gene: TRBJ1-1
v_gene: TRBV7-8
len: 14
abundance: NA
CDR3nt: TGTGCCAGCAGCTTGGGGGCAGGGGCCGCTGAAGCTTTCTTT
CDR3aa: CASSLGAGAAEAFF

d_gene: TRBD1
j_gene: TRBJ2-3
v_gene: TRBV12-3/TRBV12-4
len: 16
abundance: once
CDR3nt: TGTGCCAGCAGTTCTTACAGGGACAGGGAATGGGATACGCAGTATTTT
CDR3aa: CASSSYRDREWDTQYF

d_gene: NA
j_gene: TRBJ2-7
v_gene: TRBV29-1
len: 14
abundance: NA
CDR3nt: TGCAGCGTTGAAACCCCCGACAGTCCCTACGAGCAGTACTTC
CDR3aa: CSVETPDSPYEQYF